This TCR beta chain was sequenced during a study of patients and donors after allogeneic stem cell transplantation (dated by TCRdb to 2018 to 2020). To note about this clonotype: This receptor's antigen is unknown. It has no much larger one-base neighbor in the sample; base qualities were not kept.

The receptor library was made with RT-PCR. Instrument on record: NextSeq 550. TCRdb reprocessing: public reads trimmed at Q25 with fastp, clones called with MiXCR, in-frame beta chains kept. Rows matching on CDR3 protein sequence are summarized as one entry with the most common DNA and genes. This sample holds some 31,000 distinct CDR3 sequences; around 33% were observed only once. Of the sample, less than 85% falls within the top ten clones. The cysteine opens and the phenylalanine closes a CDR3 of 15 amino acids. The read is trimmed to its CDR3 DNA, 45 bases read in frame from base 1. The germline V gene specifies SGHAT as CDR1 and FQNNGV as CDR2. V is cut back by 6 bases and J by 6 bases, with 11 bases in the junction unmatched.

The sequence was obtained from a human donor who was either an allogeneic HSCT recipient or a stem cell or donor lymphocyte infusion donor (not recorded which). It is not recorded whose cells these are; they may come from a transplant donor. Sequencing input: blood, either unsorted or a sorted T cell fraction (not recorded which). The V gene is TRBV11-2 and the J gene is TRBJ1-1, with 9 bases aligning to TRBD1. In nucleotides, the sequence is TGTGCCAGCAGTCGCTACCGGGACAGGGCGTCTGAAGCTTTCTTT. Its protein reads: CASSRYRDRASEAFF.